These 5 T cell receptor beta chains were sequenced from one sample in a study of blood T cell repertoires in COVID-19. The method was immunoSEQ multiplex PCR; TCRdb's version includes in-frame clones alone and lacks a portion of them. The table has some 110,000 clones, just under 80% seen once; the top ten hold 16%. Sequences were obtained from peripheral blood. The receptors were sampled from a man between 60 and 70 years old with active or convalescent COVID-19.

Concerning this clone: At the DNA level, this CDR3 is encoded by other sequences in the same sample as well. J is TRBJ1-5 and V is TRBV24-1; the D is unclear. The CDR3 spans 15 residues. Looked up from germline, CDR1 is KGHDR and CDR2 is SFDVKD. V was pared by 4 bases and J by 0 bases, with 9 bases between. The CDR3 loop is CATSETGYSNQPQHF. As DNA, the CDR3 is TGTGCCACCAGTGAGACGGGTTATAGCAATCAGCCCCAGCATTTT.

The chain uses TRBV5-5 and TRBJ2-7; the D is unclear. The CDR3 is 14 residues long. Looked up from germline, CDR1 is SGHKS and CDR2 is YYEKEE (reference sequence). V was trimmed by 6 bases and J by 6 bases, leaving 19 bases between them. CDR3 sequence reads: CASTGVRESGEQYF. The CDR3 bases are TGTGCCAGCACCGGCGTACGCGAGTCAGGCGAGCAGTACTTC.

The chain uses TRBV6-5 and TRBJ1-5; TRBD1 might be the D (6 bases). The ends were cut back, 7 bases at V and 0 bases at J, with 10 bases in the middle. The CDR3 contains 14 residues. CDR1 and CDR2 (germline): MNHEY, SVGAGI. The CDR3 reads CASNGGSSNQPQHF. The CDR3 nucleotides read TGTGCCAGCAATGGGGGCAGTAGCAATCAGCCCCAGCATTTT.

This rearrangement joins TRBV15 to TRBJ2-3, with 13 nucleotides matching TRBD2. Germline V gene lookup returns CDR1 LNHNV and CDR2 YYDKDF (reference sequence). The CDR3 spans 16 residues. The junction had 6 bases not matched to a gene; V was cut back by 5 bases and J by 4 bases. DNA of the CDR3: TGTGCCACCAGCTCTCGGACTAGCGGGAGAGCAGATACGCAGTATTTT. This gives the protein CATSSRTSGRADTQYF.

The chain's CDR3 is CASSSGGDPYEQYF. CDR3 sequence (DNA): TGTGCCAGCAGCTCGGGGGGGGACCCTTACGAGCAGTACTTC. This chain links TRBV5-4 with TRBJ2-7, with TRBD2 identical over 8 bases. The CDR3 spans 14 residues. Germline V gene lookup returns CDR1 SGHNT and CDR2 YYREEE (reference sequence). V dropped 3 bases and J dropped 4; count of bases not matched to a gene: 6.